The 3 T cell receptor beta chains presented below share a single source sample, sequenced in a study of shared clonotypes between healthy human individuals. Produced via immunoSEQ multiplex PCR; TCRdb's table is partial and in-frame only. The sample lists about 710,000 clones, around 78% occurring once. Sequenced input: memory CD4+ T cells sorted from blood. The subset here: CD45RA-negative fraction. These receptors all stem from a woman aged 30 to 39 in good health.

This clone has a count of ten or more. In DNA form, the CDR3 reads TGTGCCAGCAGCCACAAGCAGGGGTTGTTCAATCAGCCCCAGCATTTT. As protein: CASSHKQGLFNQPQHF. This chain joins TRBV28 and TRBJ1-5; a weak D match, TRBD1 (6 bases). This CDR3 is 16 amino acids long. CDR1 is MDHEN and CDR2 is SYDVKM in the germline V gene. V was clipped by 6 bases and J by 3 bases, with 18 bases between them.

The gene calls are TRBV6-1 and TRBJ2-4; D is uncertain. Trimming pared 4 bases from V and 0 bases from J, leaving 7 bases between. The CDR3 contains 14 residues. Germline V gene sequence: CDR1 MNHNS, CDR2 SASEGT. This CDR3 reads CASSATLAKNIQYF. As DNA, the CDR3 is TGTGCCAGCAGTGCGACCCTAGCCAAAAACATTCAGTACTTC.

CDR3 sequence reads: CASSLWAGENQPQHF. The CDR3 DNA reads TGTGCCAGCAGCTTATGGGCGGGCGAAAATCAGCCCCAGCATTTT. The chain has TRBV7-2 and TRBJ1-5; unclear D gene. V lost 2 bases to trimming and J lost 4 bases, with 12 bases between them. Germline loops: CDR1 SGHTA, CDR2 FQGNSA. The CDR3 totals 15 residues. Together with reference TRBV7-2 and TRBJ1-5, the CDR3 gives the full variable domain: GAGVSQSPSNKVTEKGKDVELRCDPISGHTALYWYRQSLGQGLEFLIYFQGNSAPDKSGLPSDRFSAERTGGSVSTLTIQRTQQEDSAVYLCASSLWAGENQPQHFGDGTRLSIL.